This passage covers 22 T cell receptor beta chains from one sample sequenced in a study of T-cell reconstitution after alpha-beta-depleted transplantation in children (dated by TCRdb to the mid-2010s). Library preparation used PCR. Sequencing relied on an Illumina HiSeq 2500. Molecular barcoding was employed in the preparation of TCR libraries, with unique molecular identifiers being used to normalize TCRbeta repertoire quantification. The raw public reads went through TCRdb reprocessing: fastp at Q25, MiXCR clone calling, in-frame beta chains kept. Here each entry gathers all rows of one CDR3 protein and keeps the most common genes and DNA. Across this sample there are 400,000 to 550,000 distinct CDR3 sequences, with roughly a tenth seen only once. The top ten clonotypes cover around 2% of the sample. The treatment or condition label corresponds to: allogeneic hematopoietic cell transplantation with graft depleted of TCRalphabeta T cells and CD19 B cells.

The source material was PBMCs, sampled before TCRalphabeta/CD19-depleted stem cell transplant. The receptor set was obtained from a child aged 2 to 10 with inherited bone marrow failure, due to receive a stem cell transplant.

The chain carries TRBV20-1 and TRBJ2-7; D is unresolved. Germline CDR1 is DFQATT and CDR2 is SNEGSKA (reference sequence). V lost 5 bases and J 3 bases, leaving 5 bases between the germline ends. The CDR3 loop spans 10 amino acids. CDR3 DNA sequence: TGCAGTGCTGAGAGCTACGAGCAGTACTTC. Protein sequence: CSAESYEQYF.

This clonotype has at least ten counts. The chain links TRBV29-1 to TRBJ2-1; 7 bases agree with TRBD1. V lost 8 bases, J lost 9 bases, and 13 bases stayed unmatched. Germline lookup yields CDR1 SQVTM and CDR2 ANQGSEA. The CDR3 is 13 residues long. This CDR3 reads CSQRDRDTGEQFF. The CDR3 region has the DNA TGCAGCCAGAGAGACAGGGACACAGGTGAGCAGTTCTTC.

This clonotype was seen ten or more times. This chain links TRBV7-2 with TRBJ2-5; D remains ambiguous. V was pared by 4 bases and J by 3 bases, with 12 bases between. This CDR3 contains 14 residues. Germline loops: CDR1 SGHTA, CDR2 FQGNSA. CDR3 nucleotides: TGTGCCAGCAGCTCCGACGGATTTAAAGAGACCCAGTACTTC. Protein: CASSSDGFKETQYF.

J is TRBJ1-2 and V is TRBV28; TRBD1 matches 7 bases. The CDR3 extends over 13 amino acids. CDR1 and CDR2 (germline): MDHEN, SYDVKM. The J segment lost 8 bases and the V segment lost 7 bases, leaving 10 bases of the junction unmatched. CDR3 sequence: CASIDIQGGGYTF. The CDR3 DNA is TGTGCCAGCATCGATATCCAGGGGGGCGGCTACACCTTC.

The chain has TRBV12-3 or TRBV12-4 and TRBJ2-3; the D call may be TRBD1 or TRBD2 (8 bases each). There are 17 residues in the CDR3. The V gene lost 3 bases and the J gene lost 5 bases, with 21 bases spanning the gap. Here the CDR3 reads CASSFGGAGGFRDTQYF. CDR3 nucleotides: TGTGCCAGCAGTTTCGGGGGGGCAGGGGGCTTTCGAGATACGCAGTATTTT.

This clonotype came up many times. This chain links TRBV10-2 with TRBJ2-5; possible D gene TRBD1, 6 bases. CDR3 length: 15 amino acids. Germline V gene data show CDR1 as WSHSY and CDR2 as SAAADI. The V and J ends lost 2 bases and 2 bases respectively, with 12 bases between them. The CDR3 is CASSEPDSLQETQYF. CDR3 bases: TGCGCCAGCAGTGAGCCGGACAGTTTACAAGAGACCCAGTACTTC.

This clonotype was seen at least ten times. The chain couples TRBV20-1 to TRBJ1-3; no definite D call. The CDR3 has 14 amino acids. In germline, CDR1 is DFQATT, CDR2 SNEGSKA (reference sequence). Between the trimmed V and J ends, which lost 4 bases and 0 bases, there was a span of 10 bases. CDR3 sequence (DNA): TGCAGTGCTACGGGCCACAACTCTGGAAACACCATATATTTT. Translating gives CSATGHNSGNTIYF.

This clonotype was counted many times. The V gene is TRBV6-1, the J gene TRBJ2-3; tentative D call: TRBD2 (5 bases). V dropped 6 bases and J dropped 0 bases, with 13 bases sitting between them. There are 15 residues in the CDR3. Germline CDR1 is MNHNS and CDR2 is SASEGT. This chain's CDR3 is CASRPLAPSTDTQYF. CDR3 in DNA: TGTGCCAGCAGGCCTCTAGCTCCTAGCACAGATACGCAGTATTTT.

The V call is TRBV4-2, the J call TRBJ2-7; no clear D. This CDR3 region has 14 residues. The germline V and J ends were trimmed by 4 bases and 3 bases, with 13 bases remaining between them. CDR1 is LGHNA and CDR2 is YNFKEQ in the germline V gene. The CDR3 nucleotides are TGTGCCAGCAGCCCGGACCGGAGCTGCTACGAGCAGTACTTC. This sequence encodes CASSPDRSCYEQYF.

Many counts were recorded for this clonotype. The rearrangement joins TRBV12-3 or TRBV12-4 to TRBJ2-5, with TRBD2 identical over 13 bases. The J segment lost 2 bases and the V segment lost 5 bases, leaving 11 bases of the junction unmatched. CDR3 size: 18 residues. The CDR3 is CASSLAPTSGGVQETQYF. CDR3 DNA sequence: TGTGCCAGCAGTCTTGCCCCTACTAGCGGGGGGGTTCAAGAGACCCAGTACTTC.

V and J are TRBV7-6 and TRBJ2-7; D ambiguous. The CDR3 contains 14 residues. Trimming stripped 1 base from V and 3 bases from J, with 10 bases between. Germline V gene lookup returns CDR1 SGHVS and CDR2 FNYEAQ. CDR3 DNA sequence: TGTGCCAGCAGCTTAGAAGGGCAGAACTACGAGCAGTACTTC. Translation gives CASSLEGQNYEQYF. The entire variable domain, with the rest obtained from reference TRBV7-6 and TRBJ2-7, is as follows: GAGVSQSPRYKVTKRGQDVALRCDPISGHVSLYWYRQALGQGPEFLTYFNYEAQQDKSGLPNDRFSAERPEGSISTLTIQRTEQRDSAMYRCASSLEGQNYEQYFGPGTRLTVT.

A word on this clonotype: Its ends do not fully match the called genes, so a read error is possible. The chain carries TRBV7-8 and TRBJ1-1, with D possibly matching TRBD1 (6 bases). This CDR3 contains 15 residues. Germline V gene sequence: CDR1 SGHVS, CDR2 FQNEAQ. CDR3 amino acids: CARSFRDTRNTEAFF. The CDR3 bases are TGTGCCAGAAGCTTCCGGGACACCAGGAACACTGAAGCTTTCTTT.

This clonotype was detected ten times or more. J is TRBJ1-2 and V is TRBV4-1; the match to TRBD1 covers 9 bases. This CDR3 has 15 residues. CDR1 is MGHRA and CDR2 is YSYEKL in the germline V gene. V shed 5 bases, J shed 3 bases, and the junction held 7 bases outside the gene matches. The CDR3 loop reads CASSNYRGPDYGYTF. The CDR3 nucleotides read TGCGCCAGCAGCAACTACAGGGGGCCGGACTATGGCTACACCTTC.

This clonotype was recorded many times. J is TRBJ2-7 and V is TRBV19; D perhaps matches TRBD1 (5 bases). Trimming removed 5 bases at V and 1 base at J, with 15 bases between. Germline CDR1 LNHDA, CDR2 SQIVND (reference sequence). The CDR3 loop spans 15 amino acids. CDR3 nucleotides: TGTGCCAGTAGTGTCGGGCAGGGTTGGTCCTACGAGCAGTACTTC. Translating it yields CASSVGQGWSYEQYF.

This clonotype was seen many times. The chain is built from TRBV10-1 and TRBJ2-2; D is uncertain. This CDR3 has 14 amino acids. Trimming stripped 3 bases from V and 5 bases from J, with 10 bases between. CDR1 is WNHNN, CDR2 SYGVQD, per germline (reference sequence). CDR3 sequence: CASSERIRTGELFF. DNA for the CDR3: TGCGCCAGCAGTGAAAGGATCAGGACCGGGGAGCTGTTTTTT.

This clonotype came up many times. This rearrangement joins TRBV29-1 to TRBJ2-1; 10 positions match TRBD1. The CDR3 length is 15 residues. CDR1 and CDR2 (germline): SQVTM, ANQGSEA. J gave up 4 bases and V 1 base, and 4 bases lay outside the gene matches. This CDR3 is CSVEAPDRGYNEQFF. The CDR3 DNA reads as TGCAGCGTTGAAGCACCGGACAGGGGGTACAATGAGCAGTTCTTC.

This clonotype has only a few counts. The CDR3 spells CAWSVPGGYEQYF. The CDR3, as DNA: TGTGCCTGGAGTGTACCCGGCGGTTACGAGCAGTACTTC. This chain joins TRBV30 and TRBJ2-7; no clear D gene. Germline V lookup: CDR1 GTSNPN, CDR2 SVGIG (reference sequence). The CDR3 is made up of 13 amino acids. Trimming stripped 0 bases from V and 4 bases from J, with 10 bases between.

This clonotype was detected a few times. The chain employs TRBV7-9 and TRBJ2-2; D is unresolved. From germline, CDR1 is SEHNR and CDR2 FQNEAQ (reference sequence). Trimming took 5 bases from V and 3 from J, leaving 13 bases between them. This CDR3 is 15 amino acids long. This chain's CDR3 is CASSQYHADTGELFF. The CDR3, as DNA: TGTGCCAGCAGCCAATACCATGCTGACACCGGGGAGCTGTTTTTT.

The chain joins TRBV7-2 to TRBJ1-4; 9 bases match TRBD1. Germline V gene sequence: CDR1 SGHTA, CDR2 FQGNSA. Trimming took 6 bases from V and 5 from J; bases not matched to a gene: 4. The CDR3 contains 14 residues. The CDR3 DNA is TGTGCCAGCAGGACCGGGACAGGGAATGAAAAACTGTTTTTT. This sequence encodes CASRTGTGNEKLFF. The full variable domain, rest sourced from reference TRBV7-2 and TRBJ1-4, is GAGVSQSPSNKVTEKGKDVELRCDPISGHTALYWYRQSLGQGLEFLIYFQGNSAPDKSGLPSDRFSAERTGGSVSTLTIQRTQQEDSAVYLCASRTGTGNEKLFFGSGTQLSVL.

The chain uses TRBV9 and TRBJ1-2; D possibly corresponds to TRBD1 (5 bases). Germline CDR1 reads SGDLS; CDR2 reads YYNGEE. The V end lost 0 bases, the J end lost 3 bases, and 6 bases lay between the germline ends. The CDR3 spans 13 residues. The CDR3 sequence: CASSVVTDYGYTF. The CDR3 DNA follows: TGTGCCAGCAGCGTAGTGACAGACTATGGCTACACCTTC.

This clonotype showed up many times. This chain joins TRBV6-5 and TRBJ2-5, with a tentative D call TRBD2 (6 bases). This CDR3 has 16 residues. Trimming removed 2 bases from V and 0 bases from J, with 13 bases in between. Germline CDR1 MNHEY, CDR2 SVGAGI. The CDR3 nucleotides are TGTGCCAGCAGTTACGGCGGAGGGGTGTACCAAGAGACCCAGTACTTC. Translated: CASSYGGGVYQETQYF.

In this sample, this clonotype turned up many times. This sequence joins TRBV28 and TRBJ1-6; D call uncertain. The length of the CDR3 is 12 residues. The V end lost 7 bases, the J end lost 10 bases, and 11 bases lay between the germline ends. Germline CDR1 and CDR2: MDHEN and SYDVKM. The CDR3 reads CASNPLGSPLHF. The CDR3 DNA sequence: TGTGCCAGCAACCCTTTGGGATCACCCCTCCACTTT.